The 19 T cell receptor beta chains listed next were all sequenced from one sample in a study of blood T cells in healthy people across ages. Using a J-beta primer mix together with a sample-barcoded 5' primer, a second PCR was run for roughly 6 to 12 cycles. TCRdb recomputed calls from the 5' RACE reads with MiXCR, one row per CDR3 protein. This table has about 1.7 million distinct CDR3 sequences, 28% appearing once. The sample was blood. The receptors shown here come from a woman in her twenties or thirties in good health.

This chain uses TRBV5-1 with TRBJ1-1, with D unresolved. Deletions cut 2 bases from V and 2 bases from J, with 7 bases between. CDR1 and CDR2 from the germline V gene are SGHRS and YFSETQ. The length of the CDR3 is 13 residues. In nucleotides, the CDR3 is TGCGCCAGCAGCTTTATGGATAACACTGAAGCTTTCTTT. Encoded protein: CASSFMDNTEAFF.

This clonotype was detected a few times. Here the CDR3 reads CASRPRAPSTSVSTSTDTQYF. In nucleotides, the CDR3 is TGTGCCAGCAGACCCCGGGCGCCTTCGACTAGCGTGTCGACTAGCACAGATACGCAGTATTTT. This chain uses TRBV6-1 with TRBJ2-3; 8 bases are shared with TRBD2. The CDR3 has 21 amino acids. Trimming cost V 6 bases and J 0 bases; bases outside gene matches: 23. The germline V gene has CDR1 MNHNS and CDR2 SASEGT.

CDR3: CAGTPGQGTYEQYF. For the CDR3, the DNA is TGTGCCGGCACCCCGGGACAGGGGACCTACGAGCAGTACTTC. This chain joins TRBV12-3 or TRBV12-4 and TRBJ2-7; TRBD1 matches at 10 bases. V was clipped by 11 bases and J by 2 bases; unmatched bases: 9. This CDR3 contains 14 residues.

The rearrangement uses TRBV27 and TRBJ2-3; 7 bases align to TRBD2. The length of the CDR3 is 18 residues. V was pared by 6 bases and J by 2 bases, with 17 bases of the junction left unmatched. CDR1 and CDR2 (germline): MNHEY, SMNVEV (reference sequence). CDR3 sequence: CASSRGLRLADLTDTQYF. In DNA, the CDR3 is TGTGCCAGCAGCCGGGGCCTAAGGCTAGCGGACCTCACAGATACGCAGTATTTT.

The chain employs TRBV11-2 and TRBJ1-3; TRBD1 is a possible D gene (6 bases). Trimming took off 4 bases at V and 0 bases at J, with 16 bases between the two ends. The CDR3 has 17 residues. Looked up from germline, CDR1 is SGHAT and CDR2 is FQNNGV. CDR3 DNA: TGTGCCAGCAGCTCACGGACAGTCGAGAGCTCTGGAAACACCATATATTTT. It yields the protein CASSSRTVESSGNTIYF. The full variable domain, its missing parts supplied by reference TRBV11-2 and TRBJ1-3, is EAGVAQSPRYKIIEKRQSVAFWCNPISGHATLYWYQQILGQGPKLLIQFQNNGVVDDSQLPKDRFSAERLKGVDSTLKIQPAKLEDSAVYLCASSSRTVESSGNTIYFGEGSWLTVV.

This clonotype came up a few times. The CDR3 loop reads CASGWPNTQYF. CDR3 DNA sequence: TGTGCCAGTGGGTGGCCAAATACGCAGTATTTT. This chain links TRBV12-3 or TRBV12-4 with TRBJ2-3; D not certain. The CDR3 covers 11 residues. V was trimmed by 9 bases and J by 7 bases, leaving 11 bases between them.

The V call is TRBV12-3 or TRBV12-4, the J call TRBJ2-7; 7 positions agree with TRBD2. J lost 6 bases, V lost 7 bases, and 12 bases had no gene match. The CDR3 has 14 residues. CDR3 protein: CASKVWREQGEQYF. The DNA of the CDR3 is TGTGCCAGCAAAGTGTGGCGGGAGCAAGGCGAGCAGTACTTC.

This chain links TRBV6-2 or TRBV6-3 with TRBJ2-1, with 15 bases aligning to TRBD2. The J call is in doubt because the DNA end fits TRBJ2-7 better. Germline values: CDR1 MNHEY, CDR2 SVGEGT. The CDR3 length is 18 residues. The CDR3 reads CASIDKRTSGRAGNEQYF. DNA for the CDR3: TGTGCCAGCATCGACAAAAGGACTAGCGGGAGGGCTGGCAATGAGCAGTACTTC.

This clonotype has only a few counts. V and J are TRBV12-3 or TRBV12-4 and TRBJ2-3; TRBD2 might be the D (7 bases). V gave up 6 bases and J gave up 4 bases, with 20 bases separating them. The CDR3 is 16 amino acids. The CDR3 protein is CASRSPLGGGADTQYF. The CDR3 region has the DNA TGTGCCAGCAGGTCCCCCCTAGGGGGGGGGGCAGATACGCAGTATTTT.

This clonotype was counted only a few times. The chain recombines TRBV18 with TRBJ2-5; D is uncertain. The CDR3 is 13 amino acids. Per germline, CDR1 KGHSH and CDR2 LQKENI. V was pared by 2 bases and J by 2 bases, with 6 bases between. The CDR3: CASSPSEQETQYF. The CDR3 DNA reads TGTGCCAGCTCACCATCGGAACAAGAGACCCAGTACTTC.

A few counts support this clonotype. The chain joins TRBV3-1 to TRBJ2-1; 8 bases line up with TRBD2. Germline V gene data show CDR1 as LGHDT and CDR2 as YNNKEL (reference sequence). The CDR3 sequence is 15 residues long. V lost 0 bases to trimming and J lost 5 bases; unmatched junction nucleotides: 3. The chain's CDR3 is CASSQDQRGNNEQFF. The CDR3 bases are TGTGCCAGCAGCCAAGACCAGCGGGGGAACAATGAGCAGTTCTTC.

This clonotype has ten or more counts. The gene calls are TRBV19 and TRBJ2-4, with D perhaps matching TRBD1 or TRBD2 (7 bases each). With 8 bases removed from V and 1 base from J, the gap between germline ends came to 27 bases. The CDR3 has 19 residues. CDR1 is LNHDA, CDR2 SQIVND, per germline (reference sequence). DNA for the CDR3: TGTGCCAGTCACGAAGGGAGGGGGCGAGGTTCTGTGGCCAAAAACATTCAGTACTTC. This sequence encodes CASHEGRGRGSVAKNIQYF. The full variable domain, completed using reference TRBV19 and TRBJ2-4, is DGGITQSPKYLFRKEGQNVTLSCEQNLNHDAMYWYRQDPGQGLRLIYYSQIVNDFQKGDIAEGYSVSREKKESFPLTVTSAQKNPTAFYLCASHEGRGRGSVAKNIQYFGAGTRLSVL.

The rearrangement uses TRBV5-1 and TRBJ2-1, with 12 bases lining up with TRBD2. V lost 5 bases to trimming and J lost 9 bases; unmatched junction nucleotides: 9. The CDR3 extends over 15 amino acids. Germline values: CDR1 SGHRS, CDR2 YFSETQ. CDR3 sequence reads: CASRPTGLAGSEQFF. The DNA of the CDR3 is TGCGCCAGCAGACCCACCGGACTAGCGGGATCTGAGCAGTTCTTC.

The chain uses TRBV5-5 and TRBJ1-2; a weak D match, TRBD1 (6 bases). The CDR3 covers 14 residues. Trimming took 2 bases from V and 6 from J, leaving 14 bases between them. Germline V CDR1 and CDR2: SGHKS, YYEKEE (reference sequence). CDR3 sequence (DNA): TGTGCCAGCAGCTTCCTAGATGCAGGGGATGGCTACACCTTC. Protein: CASSFLDAGDGYTF.

The V gene is TRBV4-3, the J gene TRBJ2-2; TRBD2 matches at 7 bases. V was pared by 0 bases and J by 0 bases, with 4 bases of the junction left unmatched. In germline, CDR1 is LGHNA, CDR2 YSLEER. The CDR3 contains 17 residues. DNA of the CDR3: TGCGCCAGCAGCCAAGATGGTGGGGGGGCGAACACCGGGGAGCTGTTTTTT. Translating gives CASSQDGGGANTGELFF.

Many counts were recorded for this clonotype. The chain carries TRBV7-2 and TRBJ2-3, with D maybe TRBD2 (5 bases). The CDR3 has 15 amino acids. In germline, CDR1 is SGHTA, CDR2 FQGNSA. Deletions cut 2 bases from V and 6 bases from J, with 15 bases between. The CDR3 here is CASSLSGLRGDTQYF. The CDR3 coding sequence is TGTGCCAGCAGCTTATCCGGACTGCGCGGTGATACGCAGTATTTT.

This clonotype was counted a few times. This chain connects TRBV6-2 or TRBV6-3 to TRBJ1-5; D not resolved. CDR3 size: 13 residues. With 5 bases removed from V and 6 bases from J, the gap between germline ends came to 11 bases. Per the germline V gene, CDR1 is MNHEY and CDR2 is SVGEGT. CDR3 sequence (DNA): TGTGCCAGCAGTAGGAGCGCGGGTCAGCCCCAGCATTTT. Translation gives CASSRSAGQPQHF.

The chain recombines TRBV11-2 with TRBJ2-4, with D perhaps matching TRBD2 (7 bases). The V gene lost 4 bases and the J gene lost 8 bases, with 21 bases spanning the gap. This CDR3 has 16 amino acids. The germline V gene encodes CDR1 SGHAT and CDR2 FQNNGV. CDR3 nucleotide sequence: TGTGCCAGCAGCTCGACATTAGGGACTACAGGGTACATTCAGTACTTC. It specifies CASSSTLGTTGYIQYF.

This clonotype was seen ten or more times. V usage is TRBV3-1 and J usage is TRBJ2-7; 9 positions agree with TRBD2. The germline V gene has CDR1 LGHDT and CDR2 YNNKEL (reference sequence). The CDR3 extends over 15 amino acids. With 1 base clipped from V and 3 bases from J, the junction kept 4 bases outside the gene matches. Written as DNA, the CDR3 is TGTGCCAGCAGCCAAGCAGTAGCGGGGGTCTACGAGCAGTACTTC. Translation: CASSQAVAGVYEQYF.